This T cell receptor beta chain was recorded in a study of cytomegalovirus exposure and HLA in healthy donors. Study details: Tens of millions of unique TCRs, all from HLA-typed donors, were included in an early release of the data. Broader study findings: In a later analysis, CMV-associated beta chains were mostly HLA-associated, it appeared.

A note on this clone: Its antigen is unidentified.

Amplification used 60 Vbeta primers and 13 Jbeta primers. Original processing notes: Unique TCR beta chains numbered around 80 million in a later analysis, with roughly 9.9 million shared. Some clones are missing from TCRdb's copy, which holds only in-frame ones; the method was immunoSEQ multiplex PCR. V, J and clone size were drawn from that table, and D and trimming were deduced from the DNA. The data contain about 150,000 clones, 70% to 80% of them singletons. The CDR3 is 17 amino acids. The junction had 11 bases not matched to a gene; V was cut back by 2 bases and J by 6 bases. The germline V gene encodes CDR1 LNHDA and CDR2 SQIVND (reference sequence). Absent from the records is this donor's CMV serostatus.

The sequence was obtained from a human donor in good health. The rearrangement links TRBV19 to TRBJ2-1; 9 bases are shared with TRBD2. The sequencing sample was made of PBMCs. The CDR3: CASSITHLAGRSNEQFF. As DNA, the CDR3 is TGTGCCAGTAGTATAACCCACCTAGCGGGGCGCTCCAATGAGCAGTTCTTC.